Listed below are T cell receptor beta chains from one sample, sequenced in a study of blood T cell repertoires in COVID-19. Clones were read by immunoSEQ multiplex PCR, and TCRdb kept only the in-frame ones, dropping some. The data show approximately 170,000 clones, over 70% seen once. Source material: peripheral blood. All receptors derive from a woman between 65 and 79 years old who had recovered from COVID-19. Both conserved end residues are part of each CDR3. Each record gives: J gene, V gene, D gene, clone size, CDR3 protein, CDR3 DNA. The D gene is left open where the match is weak. The listing skips clone size in some rows; elsewhere it reads once, few, many or a size class.

>TRBJ2-2|TRBV18|NA|NA
CASSQTRTYTGELFF
TGTGCCAGCTCACAAACTAGGACCTACACCGGGGAGCTGTTTTTT
>TRBJ2-7|TRBV4-2|NA|once
CASSQAPRRPYEQYF
TGTGCCAGCAGCCAAGCCCCCCGGAGGCCCTACGAGCAGTACTTC
>TRBJ2-1|TRBV7-3|TRBD2|once
CASSLRTSGAANEQFF
TGTGCCAGCAGCTTAAGGACTAGCGGGGCCGCCAATGAGCAGTTCTTC
>TRBJ1-1|TRBV6-1|NA|NA
CASSEPGLNTEAFF
TGTGCCAGCAGTGAACCGGGATTGAACACTGAAGCTTTCTTT
>TRBJ1-5|TRBV28|NA|NA
CASSGSNQPQHF
TGTGCCAGCAGCGGTAGCAATCAGCCCCAGCATTTT
>TRBJ1-4|TRBV12-3/TRBV12-4|TRBD1|once
CASSLDFRGVFF
TGTGCCAGCAGTTTAGATTTCAGGGGGGTGTTTTTT
>TRBJ2-3|TRBV27|TRBD2|NA
CASSLSGRAWDTQYF
TGTGCCAGCAGTTTAAGCGGGAGGGCATGGGATACGCAGTATTTT
>TRBJ2-7|TRBV3-1/TRBV3-2|TRBD2|NA
CASSPAGVYEQYF
TGTGCCAGCAGCCCTGCGGGGGTCTACGAGCAGTACTTC
>TRBJ1-2|TRBV24-1|NA|NA
CATSGQDSSYGYTF
TGTGCCACCAGTGGGCAGGACTCTAGCTATGGCTACACCTTC
>TRBJ2-1|TRBV6-4|NA|once
CASSDSGVGPNEQFF
TGTGCCAGCAGTGACTCGGGCGTAGGCCCCAATGAGCAGTTCTTC
>TRBJ2-3|TRBV5-4|NA|once
CASSRGSTTDTQYF
TGTGCCAGCAGCCGAGGTTCCACCACAGATACGCAGTATTTT
>TRBJ1-2|TRBV5-6|TRBD1|NA
CASHTITRTGDGYTF
TGTGCCAGCCATACAATAACTAGGACAGGCGATGGCTACACCTTC
>TRBJ2-7|TRBV5-6|NA|NA
CASSFGRASYEQYF
TGTGCCAGCAGCTTTGGGCGGGCGTCCTACGAGCAGTACTTC
>TRBJ1-2|TRBV4-2|NA|NA
CASSPRADGGYTF
TGTGCCAGCAGCCCCAGGGCGGATGGGGGCTACACCTTC
>TRBJ2-7|TRBV29-1|TRBD1|NA
CSVERDRAREQYF
TGCAGCGTTGAAAGGGACAGGGCCCGAGAGCAGTACTTC
>TRBJ2-2|TRBV20-1|NA|NA
CSASGRNTGELFF
TGCAGTGCTAGTGGGAGGAACACCGGGGAGCTGTTTTTT
>TRBJ1-2|TRBV12-3/TRBV12-4|TRBD1|few
CASRRQGEGYTF
TGTGCCAGCAGGAGACAGGGTGAGGGCTACACCTTC
>TRBJ1-6|TRBV30|NA|NA
CAWGPGPLHF
TGTGCCTGGGGTCCAGGGCCCCTCCACTTT
>TRBJ2-7|TRBV4-3|NA|NA
CASSHTSSYEQYF
TGCGCCAGCAGCCATACTAGCTCCTACGAGCAGTACTTC
>TRBJ2-7|TRBV7-3|TRBD1|NA
CASSLMDRGSYEQYF
TGTGCCAGCAGCTTAATGGACAGGGGTTCCTACGAGCAGTACTTC
>TRBJ1-5|TRBV5-1|NA|NA
CASSLEGLDQPQHF
TGCGCCAGCAGCTTGGAGGGGTTGGATCAGCCCCAGCATTTT
>TRBJ1-4|TRBV5-4|NA|NA
CASRSDQREKLFF
TGTGCCAGCAGATCCGACCAGAGGGAAAAACTGTTTTTT
>TRBJ2-7|TRBV5-1|TRBD2|NA
CASSFGSSGGASYEQYF
TGCGCCAGCAGCTTTGGGTCTAGCGGGGGGGCCTCCTACGAGCAGTACTTC
>TRBJ2-1|TRBV19|TRBD2|NA
CASSLGTSGSYNEQFF
TGTGCCAGTAGCCTGGGGACTAGCGGGTCCTACAATGAGCAGTTCTTC
>TRBJ2-2|TRBV24-1|TRBD1|many
CATRQTGGGNTGELFF
TGTGCCACCAGACAGACAGGGGGAGGGAACACCGGGGAGCTGTTTTTT
>TRBJ2-2|TRBV3-1/TRBV3-2|NA|NA
CASTRGEGTGELFF
TGTGCCAGCACCCGGGGAGAGGGCACCGGGGAGCTGTTTTTT
>TRBJ1-1|TRBV7-3|NA|NA
CASSLSRQGNTEAFF
TGTGCCAGCAGCTTAAGTCGGCAGGGCAACACTGAAGCTTTCTTT
>TRBJ2-6|TRBV28|NA|once
CASTPPGGANVLTF
TGTGCCAGCACCCCCCCGGGTGGGGCCAACGTCCTGACTTTC
>TRBJ1-5|TRBV6-1|TRBD1|many
CASSEARGYQPQHF
TGTGCCAGCAGTGAAGCCAGGGGGTATCAGCCCCAGCATTTT
>TRBJ2-5|TRBV6-6|TRBD2|NA
CASSYPGGDQETQYF
TGTGCCAGCAGTTACCCGGGGGGGGACCAAGAGACCCAGTACTTC
>TRBJ2-7|TRBV6-6|NA|NA
CASSTGYEQYF
TGTGCCAGCAGTACGGGGTACGAGCAGTACTTC
>TRBJ1-6|TRBV9|NA|NA
CASSVGQTPLHF
TGTGCCAGCAGCGTAGGACAGACACCCCTCCACTTT
>TRBJ1-2|TRBV18|NA|NA
CASSTGEQYGYTF
TGTGCCAGCTCCACCGGGGAACAATATGGCTACACCTTC
>TRBJ2-7|TRBV19|NA|NA
CASRTQGPGGLEQYF
TGTGCCAGTCGAACTCAGGGGCCTGGTGGGCTCGAGCAGTACTTC
>TRBJ2-7|TRBV27|NA|NA
CASSLLGQYEQYF
TGTGCCAGCAGTTTACTCGGACAGTACGAGCAGTACTTC
>TRBJ2-6|TRBV25-1|NA|many
CASMRTGANVLTF
TGTGCCAGCATGAGGACTGGGGCCAACGTCCTGACTTTC
>TRBJ2-4|TRBV3-1/TRBV3-2|NA|NA
CASSQRGIWDIQYF
TGTGCCAGCAGCCAGAGGGGGATATGGGACATTCAGTACTTC
>TRBJ1-2|TRBV29-1|NA|NA
CSVGSMAGGLGYGYTF
TGCAGCGTTGGAAGCATGGCCGGGGGATTAGGCTATGGCTACACCTTC
>TRBJ1-5|TRBV6-8|NA|NA
CASSYKIRQRGNQPQHF
TGTGCCAGCAGTTACAAAATTCGACAGAGGGGGAATCAGCCCCAGCATTTT